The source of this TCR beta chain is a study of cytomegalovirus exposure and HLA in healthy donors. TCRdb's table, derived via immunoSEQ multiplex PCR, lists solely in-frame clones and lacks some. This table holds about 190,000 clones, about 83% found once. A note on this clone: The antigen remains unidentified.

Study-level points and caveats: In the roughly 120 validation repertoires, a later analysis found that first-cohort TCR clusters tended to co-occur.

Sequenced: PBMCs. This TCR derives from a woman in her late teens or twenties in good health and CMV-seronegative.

The CDR3 region has the DNA TGCGCCACCAAGTCAGGGGTCGGTGAAAAACTGTTTTTT. Its translation is CATKSGVGEKLFF. The chain couples TRBV4-1 to TRBJ1-4, with a tentative D call TRBD1 (6 bases). In germline, CDR1 is MGHRA, CDR2 YSYEKL. Between the trimmed V and J ends, which lost 10 bases and 7 bases, there was a span of 16 bases. The CDR3 has 13 amino acids.